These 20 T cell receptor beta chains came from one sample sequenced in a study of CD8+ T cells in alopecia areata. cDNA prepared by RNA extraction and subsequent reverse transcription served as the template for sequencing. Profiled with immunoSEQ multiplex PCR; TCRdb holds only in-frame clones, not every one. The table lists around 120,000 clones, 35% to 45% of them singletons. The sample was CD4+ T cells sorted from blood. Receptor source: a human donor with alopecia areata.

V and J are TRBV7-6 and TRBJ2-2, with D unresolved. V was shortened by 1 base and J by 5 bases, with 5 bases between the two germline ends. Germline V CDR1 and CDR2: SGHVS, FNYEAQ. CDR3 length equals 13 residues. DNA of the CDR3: TGTGCCAGCAGCTTAGATGGAACCGGGGAGCTGTTTTTT. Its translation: CASSLDGTGELFF.

CDR3 in DNA: TGTGCCAGCAGCTTAGTAGTGGGCCAGCCGAATTCACCCCTCCACTTT. It is translated as CASSLVVGQPNSPLHF. The genes are TRBV7-2 and TRBJ1-6; no clear D gene. Trimming took off 1 base at V and 7 bases at J, with 14 bases between the two ends. This CDR3 has 16 residues. The V gene's germline CDR1 is SGHTA and CDR2 FQGNSA. Supplemented by reference TRBV7-2 and TRBJ1-6, the full variable domain reads GAGVSQSPSNKVTEKGKDVELRCDPISGHTALYWYRQSLGQGLEFLIYFQGNSAPDKSGLPSDRFSAERTGGSVSTLTIQRTQQEDSAVYLCASSLVVGQPNSPLHFGNGTRLTVT.

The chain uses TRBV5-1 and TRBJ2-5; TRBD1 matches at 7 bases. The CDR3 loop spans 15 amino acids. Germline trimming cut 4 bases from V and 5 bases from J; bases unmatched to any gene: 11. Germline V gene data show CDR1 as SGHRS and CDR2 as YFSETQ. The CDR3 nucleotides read TGCGCCAGCAGCAAAGGGACAGTGCTACTCGAGACCCAGTACTTC. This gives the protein CASSKGTVLLETQYF.

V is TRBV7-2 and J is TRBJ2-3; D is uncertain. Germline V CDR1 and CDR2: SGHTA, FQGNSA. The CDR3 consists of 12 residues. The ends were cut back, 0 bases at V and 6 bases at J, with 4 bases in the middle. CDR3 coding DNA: TGTGCCAGCAGCTTAGCGGTTGATACGCAGTATTTT. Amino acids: CASSLAVDTQYF.

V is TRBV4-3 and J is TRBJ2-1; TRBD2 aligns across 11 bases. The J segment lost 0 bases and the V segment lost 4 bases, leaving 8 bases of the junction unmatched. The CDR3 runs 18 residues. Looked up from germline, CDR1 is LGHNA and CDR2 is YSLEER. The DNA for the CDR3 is TGCGCCAGCAGCCGACAAGGGACTAGCGGTAGCTCCTACAATGAGCAGTTCTTC. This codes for CASSRQGTSGSSYNEQFF.

The CDR3 loop is CASTQQGAGEKLFF. The CDR3, as DNA: TGTGCCAGCACCCAACAGGGGGCCGGTGAAAAACTGTTTTTT. This chain joins TRBV2 and TRBJ1-4, with TRBD1 matching over 9 bases. Per germline, CDR1 SNHLY and CDR2 FYNNEI. The V and J ends lost 7 bases and 7 bases, in that order; junction bases with no gene match: 7. The length of the CDR3 is 14 residues.

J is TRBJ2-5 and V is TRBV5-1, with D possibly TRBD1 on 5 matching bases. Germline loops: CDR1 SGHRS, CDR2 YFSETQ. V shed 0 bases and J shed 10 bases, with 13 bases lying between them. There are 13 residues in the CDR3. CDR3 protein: CASSLAPEQVQYF. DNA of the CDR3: TGCGCCAGCAGCTTGGCACCTGAACAGGTCCAGTACTTC. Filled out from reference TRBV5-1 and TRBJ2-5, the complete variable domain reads KAGVTQTPRYLIKTRGQQVTLSCSPISGHRSVSWYQQTPGQGLQFLFEYFSETQRNKGNFPGRFSGRQFSNSRSEMNVSTLELGDSALYLCASSLAPEQVQYFGPGTRLLVL.

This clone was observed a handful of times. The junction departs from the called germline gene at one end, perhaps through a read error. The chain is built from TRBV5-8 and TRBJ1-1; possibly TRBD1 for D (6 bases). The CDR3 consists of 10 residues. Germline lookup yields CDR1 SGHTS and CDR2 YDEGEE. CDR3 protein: CASSIWTAHF. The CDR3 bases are TGTGCCAGCAGCATCTGGACAGCACACTTT.

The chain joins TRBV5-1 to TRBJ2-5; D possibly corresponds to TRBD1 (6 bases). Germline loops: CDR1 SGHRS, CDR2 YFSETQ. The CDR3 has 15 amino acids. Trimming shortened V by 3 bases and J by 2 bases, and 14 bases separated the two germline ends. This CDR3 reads CASSSGQGTQETQYF. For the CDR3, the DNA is TGCGCCAGCAGCTCGGGACAAGGAACACAAGAGACCCAGTACTTC.

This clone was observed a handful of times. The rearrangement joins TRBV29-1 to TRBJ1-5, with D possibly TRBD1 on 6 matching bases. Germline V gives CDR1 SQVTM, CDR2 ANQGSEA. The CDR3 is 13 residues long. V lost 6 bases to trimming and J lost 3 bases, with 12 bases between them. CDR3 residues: CSVQGTHNQPQHF. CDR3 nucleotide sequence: TGCAGCGTCCAGGGGACGCACAATCAGCCCCAGCATTTT.

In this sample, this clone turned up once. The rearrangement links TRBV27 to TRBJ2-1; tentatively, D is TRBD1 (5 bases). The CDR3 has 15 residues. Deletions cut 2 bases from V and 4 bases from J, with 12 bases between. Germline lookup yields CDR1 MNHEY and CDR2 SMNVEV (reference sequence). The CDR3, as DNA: TGTGCCAGCAGTTTAAGCAGGGTCGGGTACAATGAGCAGTTCTTC. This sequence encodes CASSLSRVGYNEQFF.

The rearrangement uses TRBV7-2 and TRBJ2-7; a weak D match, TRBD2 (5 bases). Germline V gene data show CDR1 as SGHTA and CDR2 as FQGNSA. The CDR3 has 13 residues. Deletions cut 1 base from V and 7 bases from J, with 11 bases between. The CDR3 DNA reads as TGTGCCAGCAGCTTAGAACGGGGTTGGGAGCAGTACTTC. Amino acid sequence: CASSLERGWEQYF.

CDR3 coding DNA: TGCAGCGTTTCCGTCACCGGGGAGCTGTTTTTT. Protein sequence: CSVSVTGELFF. The chain uses TRBV29-1 and TRBJ2-2, with no clear D. Germline V gives CDR1 SQVTM, CDR2 ANQGSEA. V lost 5 bases and J lost 4, with 5 bases in between. The CDR3 has 11 amino acids.

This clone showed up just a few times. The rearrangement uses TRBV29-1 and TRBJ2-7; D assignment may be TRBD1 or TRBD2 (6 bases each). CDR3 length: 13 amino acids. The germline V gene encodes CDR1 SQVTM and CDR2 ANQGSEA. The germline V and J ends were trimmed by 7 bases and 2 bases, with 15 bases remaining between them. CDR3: CSAGGGLAYEQYF. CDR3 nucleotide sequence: TGCAGCGCCGGAGGGGGGCTAGCCTACGAGCAGTACTTC.

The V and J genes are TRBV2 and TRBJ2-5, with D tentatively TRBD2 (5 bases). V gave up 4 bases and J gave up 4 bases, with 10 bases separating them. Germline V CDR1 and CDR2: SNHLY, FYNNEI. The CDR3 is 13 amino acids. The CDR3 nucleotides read TGTGCCAGCAGTGGTACTAGGGTAGAGACCCAGTACTTC. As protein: CASSGTRVETQYF.

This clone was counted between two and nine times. CDR3 loop: CASSPTTTGELFF. Written as DNA, the CDR3 is TGTGCCAGCTCACCTACGACCACCGGGGAGCTGTTTTTT. The chain carries TRBV18 and TRBJ2-2, with D unclear. Germline V gives CDR1 KGHSH, CDR2 LQKENI. Trimming took off 3 bases at V and 4 bases at J, with 6 bases between the two ends. The CDR3 is 13 residues long.

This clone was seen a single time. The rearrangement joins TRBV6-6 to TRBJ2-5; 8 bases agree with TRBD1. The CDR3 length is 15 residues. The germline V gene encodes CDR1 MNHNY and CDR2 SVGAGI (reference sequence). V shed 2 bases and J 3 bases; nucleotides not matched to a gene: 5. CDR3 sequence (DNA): TGTGCCAGCAGTTACGGCAGGGGGCTGGAAGAGACCCAGTACTTC. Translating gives CASSYGRGLEETQYF.

In DNA, the CDR3 is TGTGCCAGCAGCTGGGATTCTAGCAATGAGCAGTTCTTC. It codes for CASSWDSSNEQFF. The V gene is TRBV5-6, the J gene TRBJ2-1; D is uncertain. CDR3 size: 13 residues. CDR1 is SGHDT and CDR2 is YYEEEE in the germline V gene. V gave up 3 bases and J gave up 6 bases, with 10 bases separating them.

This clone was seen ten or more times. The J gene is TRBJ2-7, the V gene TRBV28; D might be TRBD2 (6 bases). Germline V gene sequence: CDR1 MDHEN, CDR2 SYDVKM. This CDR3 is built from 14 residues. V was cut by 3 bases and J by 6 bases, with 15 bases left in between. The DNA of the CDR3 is TGTGCCAGCAGTTTCCTCGACGGGAGAGGCGAGCAGTACTTC. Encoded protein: CASSFLDGRGEQYF.

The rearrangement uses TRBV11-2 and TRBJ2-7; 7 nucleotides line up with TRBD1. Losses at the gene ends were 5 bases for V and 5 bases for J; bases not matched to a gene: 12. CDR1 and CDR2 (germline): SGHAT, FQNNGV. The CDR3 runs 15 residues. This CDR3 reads CASSPATGTFHEQYF. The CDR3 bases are TGTGCCAGCAGCCCGGCGACAGGGACCTTCCACGAGCAGTACTTC.